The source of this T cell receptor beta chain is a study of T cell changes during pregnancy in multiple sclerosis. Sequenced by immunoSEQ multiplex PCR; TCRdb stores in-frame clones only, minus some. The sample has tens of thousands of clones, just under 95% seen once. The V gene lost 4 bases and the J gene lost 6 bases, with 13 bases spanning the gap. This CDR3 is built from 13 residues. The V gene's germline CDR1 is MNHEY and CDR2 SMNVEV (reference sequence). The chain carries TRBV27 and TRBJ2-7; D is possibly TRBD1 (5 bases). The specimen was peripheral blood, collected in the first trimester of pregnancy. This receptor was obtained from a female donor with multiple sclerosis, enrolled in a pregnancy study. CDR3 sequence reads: CASSYQGNSEQYF. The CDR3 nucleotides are TGTGCCAGCAGTTATCAGGGAAACTCCGAGCAGTACTTC.